This TCR beta chain was documented in a study of T cell repertoires in cytomegalovirus infection. Background on the study: Well-studied HLA-B-restricted epitopes and recently identified HLA-C-restricted epitopes of CMV were both used in the study. Notes on the study in general: HLA-C-restricted, CMV-specific TCR beta clonotypes were dominant ex vivo.

In the case of this clonotype: Antigen unknown.

One entry per CDR3 protein, called by TCRdb with MiXCR from the reads. The data contain 700,000 to 850,000 distinct CDR3 sequences, 30% to 35% of them singletons. The germline CDR1 and CDR2 sequences are MGHRA and YSYEKL. The CDR3 extends over 15 amino acids. V lost 0 bases and J 2 bases, leaving 11 bases between the germline ends. This TCR was sampled from a human donor in good health (CMV status not recorded). Some clones in this sample may be carry-over from other donors' samples. Sequenced here: cultured CD8+ T cells from PBMCs, sampled from culture after CMV antigen stimulation. The V and J genes are TRBV4-1 and TRBJ2-7, with D tentatively TRBD1 (5 bases). CDR3 amino acids: CASSQEKQGTYEQYF. CDR3 sequence (DNA): TGCGCCAGCAGCCAAGAGAAGCAGGGTACCTACGAGCAGTACTTC.